These T cell receptor beta chains were read from a single sample in a study of tumor and adjacent non-tumor tissue in lung cancer. MiXCR was run by TCRdb on the multiplex PCR reads, yielding one entry per CDR3 protein. The sample records fewer than 75,000 distinct CDR3 sequences, more than 65% being singletons. Sequencing input: distant non-tumor lung tissue. The receptors stem from a man in his fifties or sixties with non-small cell lung cancer. Both conserved end residues are part of each CDR3. The order of the fields is clone size, D gene, J gene, V gene, CDR3 DNA, CDR3 protein. D genes are given only for firm matches. Expanded clones get a size class; other rows say once, few or many, or leave the size out.

. | . | TRBJ2-7 | TRBV4-2 | TGTGCCGGCAGCCCGAGAGGGGGTAGGGACGTGCAGTACTTC | CAGSPRGGRDVQYF
once | TRBD1 | TRBJ2-7 | TRBV6-5 | TGTGTCAGCAGTTACGGGGCTGGACAGGTTTACAAGCAGTACTTC | CVSSYGAGQVYKQYF
. | TRBD1 | TRBJ2-7 | TRBV5-5 | TGTGCCAGCAGTAGCCCAGGGGGTGACCTTATGATTCACGAGCAGTACTTC | CASSSPGGDLMIHEQYF
few | . | TRBJ1-1 | TRBV19 | TGTGCCAGTAGTCCTCTCTCGAAGTACACTGAAGCTTTCTTT | CASSPLSKYTEAFF
. | . | TRBJ1-2 | TRBV28 | TGTGCCAGCAGTTTCGGGCACGGCTATGACTACACCTTC | CASSFGHGYDYTF
once | TRBD2 | TRBJ2-7 | TRBV29-1 | TGCGGCGATGAAGAGACTAGCGGGAGCTCCTACGAGCAGTACTTC | CGDEETSGSSYEQYF
. | TRBD1 | TRBJ2-1 | TRBV6-1 | TGTGCCAGCAGTGCGAGTAGGGCCAGGGGGAATGAGCAGTTCTTC | CASSASRARGNEQFF
. | TRBD2 | TRBJ2-1 | TRBV29-1 | TGCAGCGTAGCCGGGACTAGCGGGTGCTATGGGCAGTTCTTC | CSVAGTSGCYGQFF
. | . | TRBJ2-7 | TRBV4-1 | TGCGCCAGCAGCCAACCCGGGACGAACTCCTACGAGCAGTACTTC | CASSQPGTNSYEQYF
. | TRBD1 | TRBJ1-6 | TRBV12-3/TRBV12-4 | TGTGCCAGCAGCTACAGGGGTTCACCCCTCCACTTT | CASSYRGSPLHF
many | TRBD2 | TRBJ2-7 | TRBV10-3 | TGTGCCATCAGTGACTTGGGGACTAGGAGCTCCTACGAGCAGTACTTC | CAISDLGTRSSYEQYF
. | TRBD2 | TRBJ2-5 | TRBV14 | TGTGCTAGCAGCCGCTGGATTATCGGGAGGCAAGAGACCCAGTACTTC | CASSRWIIGRQETQYF
. | TRBD1 | TRBJ2-7 | TRBV29-1 | TGCAGCGTTCCCCAGGGGACAGGGAACGAGCAGTACTTC | CSVPQGTGNEQYF
. | . | TRBJ2-1 | TRBV5-1 | TGCGCCAGCAGCCTTAAACAGGATTACAATGAGCAGTTCTTC | CASSLKQDYNEQFF
few | . | TRBJ2-7 | TRBV29-1 | TGTAGCGTCACCCTTGGCGGGATCTCGTACGAGCAGTACTTC | CSVTLGGISYEQYF
. | TRBD1 | TRBJ1-1 | TRBV30 | TGTGTCGGAGACAGGGGGGCTTTCTTT | CVGDRGAFF
. | . | TRBJ1-1 | TRBV5-5 | TGTGCCTGCAGCCTTGATAGAAAGGCTTTCTTT | CACSLDRKAFF